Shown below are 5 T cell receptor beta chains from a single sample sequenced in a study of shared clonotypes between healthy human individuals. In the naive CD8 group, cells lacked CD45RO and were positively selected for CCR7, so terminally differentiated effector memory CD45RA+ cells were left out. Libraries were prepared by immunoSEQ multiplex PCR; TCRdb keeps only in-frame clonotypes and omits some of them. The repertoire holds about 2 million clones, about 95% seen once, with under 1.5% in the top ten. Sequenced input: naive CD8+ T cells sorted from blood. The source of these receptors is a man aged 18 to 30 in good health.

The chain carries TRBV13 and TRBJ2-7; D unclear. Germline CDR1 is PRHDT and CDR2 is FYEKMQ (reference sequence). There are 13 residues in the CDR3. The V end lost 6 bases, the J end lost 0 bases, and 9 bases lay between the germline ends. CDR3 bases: TGTGCCAGCAGAGATAGGAGCTCCTACGAGCAGTACTTC. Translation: CASRDRSSYEQYF.

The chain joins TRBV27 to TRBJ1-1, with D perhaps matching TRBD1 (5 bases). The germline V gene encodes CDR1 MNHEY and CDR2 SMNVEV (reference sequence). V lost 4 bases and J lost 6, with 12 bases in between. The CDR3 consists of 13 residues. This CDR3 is CASSYQGTAEAFF. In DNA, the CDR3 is TGTGCCAGCAGTTACCAGGGTACCGCTGAAGCTTTCTTT.

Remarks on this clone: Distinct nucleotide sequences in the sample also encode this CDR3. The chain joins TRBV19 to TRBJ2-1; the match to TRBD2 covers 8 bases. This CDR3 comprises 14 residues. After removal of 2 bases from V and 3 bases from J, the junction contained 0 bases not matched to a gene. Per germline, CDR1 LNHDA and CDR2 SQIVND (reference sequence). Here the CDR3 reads CASSISGSYNEQFF. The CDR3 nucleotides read TGTGCCAGTAGTATAAGCGGGAGCTACAATGAGCAGTTCTTC.

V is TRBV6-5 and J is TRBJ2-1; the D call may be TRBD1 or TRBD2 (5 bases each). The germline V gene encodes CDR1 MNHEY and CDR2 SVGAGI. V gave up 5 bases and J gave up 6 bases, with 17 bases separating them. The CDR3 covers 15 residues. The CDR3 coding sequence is TGTGCCAGCAGTCTGACCGGGACCTTGGGCAATGAGCAGTTCTTC. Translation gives CASSLTGTLGNEQFF.

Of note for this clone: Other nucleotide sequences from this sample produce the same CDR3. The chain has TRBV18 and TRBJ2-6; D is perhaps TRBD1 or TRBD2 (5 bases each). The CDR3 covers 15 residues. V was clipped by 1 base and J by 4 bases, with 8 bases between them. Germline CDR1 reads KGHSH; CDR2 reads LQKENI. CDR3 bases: TGTGCCAGCTCACCACTCGGGGCAGGGGCCAACGTCCTGACTTTC. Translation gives CASSPLGAGANVLTF.